Each of the 11 T cell receptor beta chains below was sequenced from the same sample in a study of blood T cells in healthy people across ages. Together with a sample-barcoded 5' primer, a J-beta primer mix was included in a second PCR lasting about 7 to 11 cycles. Each CDR3 protein is one row after TCRdb ran MiXCR on the 5' RACE reads. The repertoire holds hundreds of thousands of distinct CDR3 sequences, with over 40% as singletons. Sequencing used blood. All receptors derive from a woman older than 75 in good health.

The J gene is TRBJ2-7, the V gene TRBV4-1; TRBD1 matches at 8 bases. From germline, CDR1 is MGHRA and CDR2 YSYEKL. The CDR3 sequence is 15 residues long. V shed 4 bases, J shed 0 bases, and the junction held 5 bases outside the gene matches. The CDR3 nucleotides are TGCGCCAGCAGCCCAAGGACAGGGCTCTCCTACGAGCAGTACTTC. It yields the protein CASSPRTGLSYEQYF.

V is TRBV29-1 and J is TRBJ2-1; weak D call: TRBD2 (5 bases). The CDR3 covers 13 residues. Germline V gene lookup returns CDR1 SQVTM and CDR2 ANQGSEA. V lost 4 bases to trimming and J lost 9 bases, with 16 bases between them. Written as DNA, the CDR3 is TGCAGCGTTGGATGGGAGAGGCGGGCTGAGCAGTTCTTC. It encodes CSVGWERRAEQFF.

Turning to this clonotype: Likely a read error: the CDR3 ends without its conserved phenylalanine or tryptophan. The chain is built from TRBV25-1 and TRBJ2-7, with 7 bases fitting TRBD1. The J call is uncertain, as TRBJ2-5 better fits the DNA end. The CDR3 contains 14 residues. The V gene's germline CDR1 is MGHDK and CDR2 SYGVNS. CDR3 bases: TGTGCCAGCGCGGATACAGGGGCCGATGAGACCCAGTACCTC. It translates to CASADTGADETQYL.

As for this clonotype: This sequence may be a read error, since a much larger clone differs from it by one base. The chain joins TRBV29-1 to TRBJ2-5, with D perhaps TRBD2 (6 bases). The CDR3 contains 14 residues. Germline CDR1 reads SQVTM; CDR2 reads ANQGSEA. V was clipped by 4 bases and J by 11 bases, with 23 bases between them. In nucleotides, the CDR3 is TGCAGCGTTGGATGGGGTTGGGGGGAGGATGAGCAGTACTTC. Translating gives CSVGWGWGEDEQYF.

This clonotype was recorded a few times. The chain uses TRBV19 and TRBJ2-7; D is perhaps TRBD1 (5 bases). V gave up 6 bases and J gave up 2 bases, with 17 bases separating them. CDR1 LNHDA and CDR2 SQIVND come from the germline V gene (reference sequence). The CDR3 is made up of 15 amino acids. The DNA of the CDR3 is TGTGCCAGTAGGACAGTGGGGATTCCCCCCTACGAGCAGTACTTC. Its translation is CASRTVGIPPYEQYF.

This chain uses TRBV28 with TRBJ1-6; D possibly corresponds to TRBD1 (6 bases). V was trimmed by 6 bases and J by 14 bases, leaving 17 bases between them. From germline, CDR1 is MDHEN and CDR2 SYDVKM. The CDR3 totals 13 residues. This chain's CDR3 is CASRPAGDWALHF. For the CDR3, the DNA is TGTGCCAGCAGGCCCGCAGGGGATTGGGCCCTCCACTTT.

This clonotype was seen more than once but under ten times. J is TRBJ2-3 and V is TRBV20-1, with TRBD2 matching over 10 bases. The CDR3 loop spans 15 amino acids. V lost 6 bases and J lost 0; bases outside the gene matches: 6. Germline-derived CDR1 and CDR2 are DFQATT and SNEGSKA (reference sequence). Written as DNA, the CDR3 is TGCAGTGCACCCGGGACTAGCGCCAGCACAGATACGCAGTATTTT. Translated: CSAPGTSASTDTQYF.

The genes are TRBV27 and TRBJ1-2; tentatively, D is TRBD1 (6 bases). With 7 bases removed from V and 2 bases from J, the gap between germline ends came to 14 bases. The CDR3 covers 14 residues. Germline values: CDR1 MNHEY, CDR2 SMNVEV (reference sequence). The chain's CDR3 is CASKPWGANYGYTF. The CDR3 nucleotides read TGTGCCAGCAAACCTTGGGGGGCCAACTATGGCTACACCTTC.

In this sample, this clonotype turned up once. J is TRBJ2-4 and V is TRBV11-2; a possible D gene is TRBD2 (6 bases). With the DNA end fitting TRBJ2-7 better, the J assignment may be wrong. This CDR3 contains 15 residues. Germline CDR1 reads SGHAT; CDR2 reads FQNNGV. CDR3 in amino acids: CASSLVGTHYTEQYF. CDR3 bases: TGTGCCAGCAGCTTAGTCGGGACTCACTATACCGAGCAGTACTTC.

V is TRBV4-2 and J is TRBJ2-7, with TRBD2 identical over 11 bases. The better agreement between TRBJ2-4 and the DNA end casts doubt on the J call. CDR1 is LGHNA and CDR2 is YNFKEQ in the germline V gene. The CDR3 length is 19 residues. The CDR3: CASSQVGSGGAESKNIQYF. Written as DNA, the CDR3 is TGTGCCAGCAGCCAAGTTGGTAGCGGGGGGGCGGAGAGCAAAAACATTCAGTACTTC.

A few counts support this clonotype. A single base separates this from a much larger clone, so it may be a read error. This rearrangement joins TRBV29-1 to TRBJ2-1; D may be TRBD2 (5 bases). V was pared by 6 bases and J by 7 bases, with 10 bases between. Germline V gene data show CDR1 as SQVTM and CDR2 as ANQGSEA. CDR3 length: 11 amino acids. The CDR3 DNA follows: TGCAGCGTCGTGGGCGGGAATGAGCAGTTCTTC. Translating it yields CSVVGGNEQFF.